This T cell receptor (beta chain) emerged from a study of type 1 regulatory T cells. This CDR3 contains 14 residues. V was clipped by 3 bases and J by 3 bases, with 10 bases between them. Details on this clonotype: Its antigen is unknown.

Using its own MiXCR run on the reads, TCRdb lists one record per CDR3 protein. The data show about 42,000 distinct CDR3 sequences, 9.5% to 15% seen once. The rearrangement joins TRBV12-3 or TRBV12-4 to TRBJ2-3, with D possibly being TRBD1 (6 bases). Sequenced: cultured non-Tr1 T cells, either the whole culture or a sorted T cell fraction (not recorded which). The TCR originated in a human donor in good health. The CDR3 sequence is CASSLQGWTDTQYF. The CDR3 region has the DNA TGTGCCAGCAGTTTGCAGGGGTGGACAGATACGCAGTATTTT.